These 18 T cell receptor beta chains were all obtained from the same sample, sequenced in a study of cytomegalovirus exposure and HLA in healthy donors. Amplification used 60 Vbeta primers and 13 Jbeta primers. The method was immunoSEQ multiplex PCR; TCRdb's version includes in-frame clones alone and lacks a portion of them. The data show some 200,000 clones, approximately 88% seen once. The source material was PBMCs. These TCRs come from a woman aged 45 to 65 in good health and CMV-seropositive.

J is TRBJ2-7 and V is TRBV6-6; 8 bases map to TRBD1. V shed 6 bases and J 2 bases; nucleotides not matched to a gene: 3. The CDR3 extends over 13 amino acids. Germline V gives CDR1 MNHNY, CDR2 SVGAGI (reference sequence). CDR3 loop: CASSPTGAYEQYF. For the CDR3, the DNA is TGTGCCAGCAGCCCGACAGGGGCCTACGAGCAGTACTTC.

The chain employs TRBV19 and TRBJ2-3; D may be TRBD2 (5 bases). The ends were cut back, 1 base at V and 1 base at J, with 9 bases in the middle. The CDR3 length is 15 residues. Germline CDR1 LNHDA, CDR2 SQIVND (reference sequence). CDR3 nucleotide sequence: TGTGCCAGTAGTATAGTTGGTAGCGGCACAGATACGCAGTATTTT. Amino acid sequence: CASSIVGSGTDTQYF.

Comments on this clone: An end of the junction differs from the germline gene, which may be a read error. The CDR3 sequence is CASSERRVNSPLLF. As DNA, the CDR3 is TGTGCCAGCAGTGAACGAAGAGTTAATTCTCCCCTCCTCTTT. V and J are TRBV25-1 and TRBJ1-6, with D unresolved. The CDR3 runs 14 residues. Germline values: CDR1 MGHDK, CDR2 SYGVNS.

The chain couples TRBV5-1 to TRBJ1-2; D is undetermined. Germline V gene data show CDR1 as SGHRS and CDR2 as YFSETQ. This CDR3 spans 16 amino acids. The germline V and J ends were trimmed by 4 bases and 2 bases, with 18 bases remaining between them. CDR3 in amino acids: CASSPTGSTGNYGYTF. CDR3 nucleotides: TGCGCCAGCAGCCCGACCGGATCGACGGGGAACTATGGCTACACCTTC.

The chain links TRBV6-6 to TRBJ2-7; TRBD1 matches at 8 bases. The CDR3 runs 13 residues. Germline CDR1 MNHNY, CDR2 SVGAGI (reference sequence). With 4 bases clipped from V and 3 bases from J, the junction kept 2 bases outside the gene matches. The CDR3 protein is CASSSGTGYEQYF. Here the CDR3 DNA reads TGTGCCAGCAGTTCGGGGACAGGCTACGAGCAGTACTTC.

The gene calls are TRBV6-1 and TRBJ2-7; a possible D gene is TRBD2 (6 bases). Germline CDR1 MNHNS, CDR2 SASEGT. Trimming removed 2 bases from V and 0 bases from J, with 8 bases in between. This CDR3 is built from 14 residues. CDR3 coding DNA: TGTGCCAGCAGTGAACGCGGGAACTCCTACGAGCAGTACTTC. This gives the protein CASSERGNSYEQYF.

This chain joins TRBV6-5 and TRBJ2-3; tentatively, D is TRBD1 (6 bases). V lost 4 bases and J lost 4, with 9 bases in between. The germline gives CDR1 MNHEY, CDR2 SVGAGI. There are 13 residues in the CDR3. CDR3 bases: TGTGCCAGCAGTTTAAGGGGGTCAGATACGCAGTATTTT. Its protein product is CASSLRGSDTQYF.

This clone was picked up one time. This rearrangement joins TRBV28 to TRBJ2-1; 7 bases are shared with TRBD2. CDR3 length equals 12 residues. The V gene's germline CDR1 is MDHEN and CDR2 SYDVKM. V was clipped by 3 bases and J by 7 bases; unmatched bases: 0. The CDR3 DNA reads TGTGCCAGCAGTTTGGGGGGGAATGAGCAGTTCTTC. Its translation is CASSLGGNEQFF.

The rearrangement links TRBV4-3 to TRBJ2-1; 10 nucleotides align to TRBD2. Trimming cost V 6 bases and J 3 bases; bases outside gene matches: 11. The germline V gene has CDR1 LGHNA and CDR2 YSLEER. The CDR3 extends over 17 amino acids. The CDR3 here is CASSEEGLAPNYNEQFF. Here the CDR3 DNA reads TGCGCCAGCAGTGAGGAGGGACTAGCGCCTAACTACAATGAGCAGTTCTTC.

The genes are TRBV19 and TRBJ2-6, with D tentatively TRBD1 (7 bases). V gave up 5 bases and J gave up 0 bases, with 17 bases separating them. Germline CDR1 LNHDA, CDR2 SQIVND (reference sequence). The CDR3 is 18 residues long. The DNA for the CDR3 is TGTGCCAGTAGTTCTGCGGGACAGTTTTCCTCTGGGGCCAACGTCCTGACTTTC. Translating it yields CASSSAGQFSSGANVLTF.

V usage is TRBV10-3 and J usage is TRBJ1-2, with D perhaps matching TRBD1 (6 bases). V lost 7 bases to trimming and J lost 2 bases, with 11 bases between them. The CDR3 length is 13 residues. In germline, CDR1 is ENHRY, CDR2 SYGVKD. CDR3: CAITSTGNYGYTF. For the CDR3, the DNA is TGTGCCATCACCTCCACAGGGAACTATGGCTACACCTTC.

Only one count was recorded for this clone. The chain carries TRBV5-1 and TRBJ1-6, with a possible D match to TRBD1 (6 bases). The germline V gene has CDR1 SGHRS and CDR2 YFSETQ. This CDR3 has 16 amino acids. Trimming took 4 bases from V and 8 from J, leaving 19 bases between them. The CDR3 DNA is TGCGCCAGCAGCCACGCCGGGACAAATGTGGATTCACCCCTCCACTTT. Translated: CASSHAGTNVDSPLHF.

V and J are TRBV4-1 and TRBJ2-3; D uncertain. From germline, CDR1 is MGHRA and CDR2 YSYEKL. The CDR3 has 15 residues. The V and J ends lost 1 base and 1 base respectively, with 9 bases between them. The chain's CDR3 is CASSQVLARTDTQYF. CDR3 in DNA: TGCGCCAGCAGCCAAGTGTTGGCACGCACAGATACGCAGTATTTT.

The chain's CDR3 is CASSLRQGVYEQYF. The CDR3 coding sequence is TGTGCCAGCAGCCTGCGACAGGGGGTCTACGAGCAGTACTTC. J is TRBJ2-7 and V is TRBV7-9, with 9 bases aligning to TRBD1. V lost 5 bases to trimming and J lost 3 bases; unmatched junction nucleotides: 5. In germline, CDR1 is SEHNR, CDR2 FQNEAQ (reference sequence). The CDR3 has 14 amino acids. Combining the CDR3 with reference TRBV7-9 and TRBJ2-7 gives the whole variable domain DTGVSQNPRHKITKRGQNVTFRCDPISEHNRLYWYRQTLGQGPEFLTYFQNEAQLEKSRLLSDRFSAERPKGSFSTLEIQRTEQGDSAMYLCASSLRQGVYEQYFGPGTRLTVT.

This chain joins TRBV27 and TRBJ1-2; TRBD1 aligns across 9 bases. Germline CDR1 reads MNHEY; CDR2 reads SMNVEV (reference sequence). The CDR3 extends over 13 amino acids. V lost 6 bases, J lost 3 bases, and 2 bases stayed unmatched. CDR3 sequence: CASRDRGDYGYTF. The DNA of the CDR3 is TGTGCCAGCAGGGACAGGGGAGACTATGGCTACACCTTC.

This chain connects TRBV27 to TRBJ2-2; D call uncertain. The V and J ends lost 1 base and 6 bases respectively, with 6 bases between them. The germline CDR1 and CDR2 sequences are MNHEY and SMNVEV (reference sequence). CDR3 length: 13 residues. The CDR3 protein is CASSLFRAGELFF. CDR3 nucleotide sequence: TGTGCCAGCAGTTTATTTCGGGCCGGGGAGCTGTTTTTT.

This chain uses TRBV6-1 with TRBJ2-2, with 9 positions matching TRBD1. The CDR3 is made up of 14 amino acids. The trim removed 6 bases at V and 5 bases at J, leaving 4 bases unmatched. In germline, CDR1 is MNHNS, CDR2 SASEGT. DNA for the CDR3: TGTGCCAGCAGGGGACAGGGCACGACCGGGGAGCTGTTTTTT. It translates to CASRGQGTTGELFF.

The chain couples TRBV28 to TRBJ1-2; no clear D gene. The CDR3 extends over 12 amino acids. Trimming left V 6 bases short and J 5 bases short, with 10 bases between. Germline values: CDR1 MDHEN, CDR2 SYDVKM. CDR3 DNA: TGTGCCAGCAGACGAACGGGTTATGGCTACACCTTC. Translating it yields CASRRTGYGYTF.